The T cell receptor (beta chain) described here comes from a study of spatial heterogeneity in lung cancer. Time point indicated: sample taken at primary tumor resection. This clonotype was counted between two and nine times. MiXCR, applied by TCRdb to the 5' RACE reads, yields one record per CDR3 protein. The table includes roughly 39,000 distinct CDR3 sequences, 7.5% detected once. Specimen: PBMCs, collected at surgery. The TCR sequence derives from a male donor with early-stage non-small cell lung cancer.

The CDR3 DNA is TGTGCCAGCAGTCAGGTCCACCAAGAGACCCAGTACTTC. This encodes CASSQVHQETQYF. This chain joins TRBV25-1 and TRBJ2-5, with D uncertain. From germline, CDR1 is MGHDK and CDR2 SYGVNS. Trimming pared 5 bases from V and 0 bases from J, leaving 7 bases between. This CDR3 region has 13 residues.